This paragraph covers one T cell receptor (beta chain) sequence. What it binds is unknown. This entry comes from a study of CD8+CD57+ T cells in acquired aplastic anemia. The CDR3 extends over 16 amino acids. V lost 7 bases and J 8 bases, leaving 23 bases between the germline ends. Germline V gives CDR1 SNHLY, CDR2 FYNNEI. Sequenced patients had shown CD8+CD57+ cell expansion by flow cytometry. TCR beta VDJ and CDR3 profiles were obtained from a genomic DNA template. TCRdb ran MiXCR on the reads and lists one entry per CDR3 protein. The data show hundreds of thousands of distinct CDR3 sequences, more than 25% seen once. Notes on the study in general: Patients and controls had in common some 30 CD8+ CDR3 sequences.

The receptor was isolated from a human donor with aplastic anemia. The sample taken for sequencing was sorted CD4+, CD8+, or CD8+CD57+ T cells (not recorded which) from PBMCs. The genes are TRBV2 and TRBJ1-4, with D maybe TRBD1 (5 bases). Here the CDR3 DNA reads TGTGCCAGCATTTTATCGCTGGGACTGGGTGAGGAAAAACTGTTTTTT. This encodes CASILSLGLGEEKLFF.